The clone carrying this T cell receptor (beta chain) was seen more than once but under ten times. Its antigen remains unknown. The data derive from a study of T cells in Graves' hyperthyroidism and ophthalmopathy. Across the whole study: Any treatment followed the collection of peripheral blood at initial diagnosis.

Study observations and caveats: Most thyroid-expanded clonotypes above 0.001 were also found in blood. Ophthalmopathy was identified by the model a median about 6.4 months ahead of onset.

RNA transcripts yielded amplified TCR beta CDR3 regions. TCR CDR3 underwent first-round RT-PCR with the HTBI primer set. MiXCR, applied by TCRdb to the multiplex PCR reads, yields one record per CDR3 protein. The repertoire holds over 500,000 distinct CDR3 sequences, 16% seen once, with around 32% in the top ten. The V end was cut by 5 bases, the J end by 0 bases, with 18 bases between. Per germline, CDR1 MDHEN and CDR2 SYDVKM. This CDR3 contains 17 residues. The chain links TRBV28 to TRBJ2-3; D might be TRBD2 (5 bases). This TCR came from a woman aged 25 to 39 with Graves' ophthalmopathy. Sample: blood. The CDR3 DNA follows: TGTGCCAGCAGTCGACGCCGAGGGCTCTCTAGCACAGATACGCAGTATTTT. It translates to CASSRRRGLSSTDTQYF.